Listed below are T cell receptor beta chains from one sample, sequenced in a study of type 1 and type 2 diabetes patients. TCRdb independently ran MiXCR on the multiplex PCR reads; one entry per CDR3 protein. The repertoire holds more than 250,000 distinct CDR3 sequences, with 40% to 50% as singletons. The specimen sequenced was peripheral blood mononuclear cells (PBMCs). The receptors shown here come from a man younger than 35 with type 2 diabetes. CDR3s include the opening cysteine and the closing phenylalanine or tryptophan. D genes are given only for firm matches. Size is omitted from some rows. Given values are once, few, many or a class for expanded clones.

abundance	v_gene	d_gene	len	j_gene	CDR3aa	CDR3nt
.	TRBV6-5	.	11	TRBJ2-7	CASGQSYQQYF	TGTGCCAGCGGTCAGTCCTACCAGCAGTACTTC
.	TRBV18	TRBD1	15	TRBJ1-2	CASSQTGQGAYGYTF	TGTGCCAGCTCACAAACCGGACAGGGTGCCTATGGCTACACCTTC
.	TRBV7-7	.	14	TRBJ2-5	CASSRGWGQETQYF	TGTGCTAGCAGCAGAGGTTGGGGCCAAGAGACCCAGTACTTC
.	TRBV7-3	TRBD2	18	TRBJ2-3	CASSLTSGTSESTDTQYF	TGTGCCAGCAGCTTAACCTCCGGGACTAGCGAGAGCACAGATACGCAGTATTTT
.	TRBV19	.	13	TRBJ2-7	CASSITVSYEQYF	TGTGCCAGTAGTATTACGGTTTCCTACGAGCAGTACTTC
.	TRBV7-6	.	18	TRBJ1-5	CASSALPFGGGSNQPQHF	TGTGCCAGCAGCGCACTCCCTTTCGGGGGTGGGAGCAATCAGCCCCAGCATTTT
few	TRBV15	TRBD2	17	TRBJ2-3	CATSRLGLALPRDTQYF	TGTGCCACCAGCAGATTAGGACTAGCTCTTCCGAGAGATACGCAGTATTTT
few	TRBV28	TRBD1	14	TRBJ1-6	CASAEWAGGLPLHF	TGTGCCAGCGCGGAGTGGGCAGGGGGTCTCCCCCTCCACTTT
few	TRBV5-5	TRBD1	16	TRBJ1-1	CASSMNWDRGNTEAFF	TGTGCCAGCAGCATGAACTGGGACAGGGGGAACACTGAAGCTTTCTTT
many	TRBV2	TRBD2	15	TRBJ2-1	CASSEREGRFSEQFF	TGTGCCAGCAGTGAGCGGGAGGGCCGATTCAGTGAGCAGTTCTTC
.	TRBV10-3	.	12	TRBJ2-1	CAIDPGLGEQFF	TGTGCCATCGACCCCGGGCTCGGTGAGCAGTTCTTC
.	TRBV9	.	13	TRBJ2-3	CASNDGVTDTQYF	TGTGCCAGCAATGATGGCGTTACAGATACGCAGTATTTT
.	TRBV19	TRBD2	14	TRBJ2-1	CASTSGRSYNEQFF	TGTGCCAGTACTAGCGGGAGAAGCTACAATGAGCAGTTCTTC
.	TRBV15	.	16	TRBJ1-6	CATSGEISSYNSPLHF	TGTGCCACCAGCGGGGAGATTAGCTCCTATAATTCACCCCTCCACTTT
.	TRBV5-1	.	16	TRBJ2-7	CASSLAVAGVAYEQYF	TGCGCCAGCAGCTTGGCCGTGGCAGGGGTCGCGTACGAGCAGTACTTC
few	TRBV7-6	.	14	TRBJ1-6	CASSNRAVGSPLHF	TGTGCCAGCAGCAACAGGGCGGTGGGGTCACCCCTCCACTTT
few	TRBV7-3	TRBD2	17	TRBJ2-3	CASSLMTSVRFTDTQYF	TGTGCCAGCAGCTTAATGACTAGCGTTAGATTCACAGATACGCAGTATTTT
.	TRBV12-3/TRBV12-4	.	15	TRBJ1-6	CASRLSLGGYSPLHF	TGTGCCAGCAGACTTTCACTTGGGGGGTATTCACCCCTCCACTTT
.	TRBV2	.	13	TRBJ1-1	CASKGGDYAEAFF	TGTGCCAGTAAGGGCGGAGACTACGCCGAAGCTTTCTTT
.	TRBV20-1	TRBD1	15	TRBJ2-7	CSATKTGQFYCEQYF	TGCAGTGCCACGAAGACAGGGCAATTCTACTGCGAGCAGTACTTC
.	TRBV7-3	TRBD2	17	TRBJ2-7	CASSPLLTSGSFYEQYF	TGTGCCAGCAGCCCCCTTCTTACGAGCGGGAGTTTCTACGAGCAGTACTTC
.	TRBV9	TRBD1	16	TRBJ2-3	CASSFTGTGGVDTQYF	TGTGCCAGCAGCTTTACCGGGACAGGGGGCGTAGATACGCAGTATTTT
.	TRBV28	.	12	TRBJ1-2	CASSFGARGYTF	TGTGCCAGCAGTTTCGGCGCGCGAGGCTACACCTTC
few	TRBV12-3/TRBV12-4	.	13	TRBJ1-5	CASSPRTGLPQHF	TGTGCCAGCAGTCCTAGAACAGGGTTGCCCCAGCATTTT
once	TRBV2	TRBD2	17	TRBJ2-7	CASSERTSGRGSYEQYF	TGTGCCAGCAGTGAACGGACTAGCGGGAGGGGCTCCTACGAGCAGTACTTC
many	TRBV19	.	15	TRBJ1-4	CATTASDSTNEKLFF	TGTGCCACTACAGCCTCAGACTCAACTAATGAAAAACTGTTTTTT
.	TRBV7-6	.	15	TRBJ2-7	CASSYGADTRYEQYF	TGTGCCAGCAGCTATGGAGCGGACACCCGCTACGAGCAGTACTTC
.	TRBV28	.	15	TRBJ2-5	CASSFMGRLTETQYF	TGTGCCAGCAGTTTCATGGGACGTCTAACGGAGACCCAGTACTTC
few	TRBV27	.	14	TRBJ2-2	CASSHNANTGELFF	TGTGCCAGCAGCCATAACGCGAACACCGGGGAGCTGTTTTTT
.	TRBV7-2	.	15	TRBJ2-7	CASSQVGTGSYEQYF	TGCGCCAGCAGCCAAGTAGGTACAGGCTCCTACGAGCAGTACTTC
.	TRBV20-1	.	13	TRBJ1-3	CSARETQGNTIYF	TGCAGTGCTAGAGAGACTCAGGGAAACACCATATATTTT
.	TRBV27	.	12	TRBJ2-7	CASRNVGGEQYF	TGTGCCAGCAGGAATGTCGGAGGGGAGCAGTACTTC
.	TRBV19	.	13	TRBJ2-3	CASSIDSTDTQYF	TGTGCCAGTAGTATAGATAGCACAGATACGCAGTATTTT
few	TRBV28	.	14	TRBJ1-6	CASSFGGNNSPLHF	TGTGCCAGCAGTTTTGGGGGGAATAATTCACCCCTCCACTTT
.	TRBV19	TRBD1	17	TRBJ1-5	CASSPQTGGVFNQPQHF	TGTGCCAGTAGCCCCCAGACAGGGGGAGTATTCAATCAGCCCCAGCATTTT
few	TRBV7-2	.	14	TRBJ2-1	CASSLRGNNNEQFF	TGTGCCAGCAGCTTACGGGGGAACAACAATGAGCAGTTCTTC
.	TRBV11-2	.	14	TRBJ1-2	CASSYSGRSRGYTF	TGTGCCAGCAGCTACTCCGGACGGAGCCGGGGCTACACCTTC
.	TRBV9	.	15	TRBJ1-4	CASSPSGQGGEKLFF	TGTGCCAGCAGCCCAAGTGGCCAGGGCGGTGAAAAACTGTTTTTT
.	TRBV6-6	.	15	TRBJ1-5	CTSSDTGTEDQPQHF	TGTACCAGCAGTGATACCGGGACTGAAGATCAGCCCCAGCATTTT
.	TRBV7-2	.	17	TRBJ2-2	CASSLYPRGANTGELFF	TGTGCCAGCAGCCTTTATCCTCGTGGGGCGAACACCGGGGAGCTGTTTTTT
.	TRBV25-1	.	15	TRBJ2-3	CASSLGAGETDTQYF	TGTGCCAGCAGTTTGGGGGCGGGAGAGACAGATACGCAGTATTTT
few	TRBV6-5	.	16	TRBJ1-1	CASSYDGGQMNTEAFF	TGTGCCAGCAGTTATGATGGGGGTCAGATGAACACTGAAGCTTTCTTT
.	TRBV7-6	TRBD1	16	TRBJ1-1	CASSLLRTGLMTEAFF	TGTGCCAGCAGTCTCCTCCGGACAGGGTTGATGACTGAAGCTTTCTTT